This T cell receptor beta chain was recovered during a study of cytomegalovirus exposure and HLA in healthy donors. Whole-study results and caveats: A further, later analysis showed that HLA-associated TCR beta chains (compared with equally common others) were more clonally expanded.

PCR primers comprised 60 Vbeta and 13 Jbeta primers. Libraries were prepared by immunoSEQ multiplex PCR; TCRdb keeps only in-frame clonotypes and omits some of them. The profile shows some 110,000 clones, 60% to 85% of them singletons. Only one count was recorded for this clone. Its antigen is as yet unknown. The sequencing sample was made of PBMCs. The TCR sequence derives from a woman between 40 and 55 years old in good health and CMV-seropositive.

The CDR3 region is CSVTGRGGSTEAFF. The CDR3 DNA sequence: TGCAGCGTTACAGGTCGCGGGGGAAGCACTGAAGCTTTCTTT. The chain recombines TRBV29-1 with TRBJ1-1, with a possible D match to TRBD1 (5 bases). In germline, CDR1 is SQVTM, CDR2 ANQGSEA. The CDR3 has 14 residues. V was shortened by 5 bases and J by 4 bases, with 17 bases between the two germline ends.